This T cell receptor beta chain stems from a study of T cell responses to AZD1222 COVID-19 vaccine (dated by TCRdb to the early 2020s). Some background on the complete study: AZD1222 recipients whose second dose came at about 4 weeks and those whose second dose came at about 12 weeks were combined into one group, since spike-specific TCR depth and breadth did not differ between the two schedules. TCR sequencing was performed for approximately 240 trial participants, of whom 200 to 210 were given two doses of AZD1222 and 26 were given two doses of MenACWY control vaccine. Enrollment into the trials was organized by age into subgroups of 18-55, 56-69 and 70-plus years, and those subgroups contained about 150, 27 and 61 TCR-sequenced participants, respectively.

A word on this clone: What antigen it recognizes has not been identified. The input lacks base qualities; no much larger clone sits a single base away.

The sample's time point, from its label and the paper: baseline before first vaccination. Vaccinee samples came from UK trials COV001 and COV002, including a single-blind randomized controlled phase 2/3 trial of AZD1222 (ChAdOx1 nCoV-19) in healthy adults. For TCRbeta chain sequencing, PBMC samples were collected from trial participants at day 0 and at day 28 after the second dose. The CDR3 regions of human TCRbeta chains were analyzed by immunosequencing. As for the authors' bioinformatics: TCRs in the repertoires were compared against a reference library of SARS-CoV-2-specific TCRs that had been generated with the MIRA antigen-specificity platform. Breadth meant the fraction of unique TCRs that were SARS-CoV-2-associated, whereas depth meant the fraction of total T cells that were SARS-CoV-2-associated. Using the MIRA data, every spike-specific TCR was mapped to the spike region that the TCR reacted to and assigned to either a CD4 or a CD8 class. Log10-transformed breadth and depth values were compared by one-way ANOVA with Sidak's multiple comparisons tests. Drawn from immuneACCESS, this table holds only the in-frame rearrangements with V and J called that TCRdb kept. Clones are partly lost; checked studies trace under half to an unresolved V gene and leave the rest unexplained. V, J and clone size were drawn from that table, and D and trimming were deduced from the DNA. Here the sample has some 110,000 clones; 85% to 95% occur a single time. Clones ranked in the top ten supply 2.9% of the sample.

The CDR3 has 14 amino acids, counting the end cysteine and phenylalanine. Only CDR3 DNA remains: 42 bases, in frame from the first base. V and J lose 5 bases and 3 bases, and a span of 11 bases separates them. Via the germline V gene (reference sequence), CDR1 is SEHNR and CDR2 FQNEAQ. General findings and caveats noted by the study authors: CD4 TCRs associated with the vaccine covered the entire spike protein, and the dominant responses were in regions 160-218 and 743-854. Reportedly, almost half of the unique spike-specific TCRs recognized epitopes lying outside the regions that are mutated in the B.1.351 and B.1.1.7 variants. Because no samples from the day 14 peak response were available, repertoires could be characterized only after the peak T cell response. Only a handful of AZD1222 recipients were SARS-CoV-2 seropositive at baseline, limiting conclusions about previously exposed vaccinees. A significant rise in spike-specific TCR breadth and depth was observed after two AZD1222 doses relative to day 0 and relative to MenACWY recipients. In the small 56-69-year group, the increase in depth fell short of significance, most likely because of low power. Participants were mostly white British and included more females than males, and it was suggested by the authors that clonal diversity may have been underestimated.

This sequence originates from an adult in good health. The specimen was peripheral blood, collected on day 0 of AZD1222 vaccination. Recombination linked TRBV7-9 to TRBJ2-1; the D gene is not confidently resolved. CDR3 loop: CASSRDGYYNEQFF. The bases read TGTGCCAGCAGCCGAGATGGCTACTACAATGAGCAGTTCTTC.